This TCR beta chain was identified in a study of Graves' ophthalmopathy and Graves' hyperthyroidism. From RNA, the CDR3 regions of TCR beta chains were amplified and sequenced. RT-PCR was first run with HTBI primers, then multiplex PCR in a second round. TCRdb used MiXCR to reprocess the multiplex PCR reads, holding one entry per CDR3 protein. Of about 740,000 distinct CDR3 sequences detected, approximately 40% appear once; the ten largest clones hold roughly 46%. This clonotype was seen only a few times. The germline V and J ends were trimmed by 4 bases and 6 bases, with 4 bases remaining between them. This CDR3 has 11 residues.

This receptor was identified in an adult man with Graves' ophthalmopathy. Sequencing used peripheral blood. This chain joins TRBV12-3 or TRBV12-4 and TRBJ1-3; no firm D call. As DNA, the CDR3 is TGTGCCAGCAGTTACAAAAACACCATATATTTT. Protein: CASSYKNTIYF.